The present T cell receptor (beta chain) was sequenced within a study of blood T cell repertoires in COVID-19. Whole-study context: Sources were T cells, B-cell-depleted T cells, or PBMCs; the material itself was cDNA or gDNA.

J lost 2 bases, V lost 1 base, and 3 bases had no gene match. The CDR3 spans 16 residues. Per the germline V gene, CDR1 is SGHTA and CDR2 is FQGNSA. As processed by the authors: Reference gene primer amplification in the assay estimated nucleated cell counts. Assay: immunoSEQ multiplex PCR; the TCRdb copy retains only in-frame clones and omits some. That table gives V, J and clone size, and the DNA gave D and trimming. This sample has 100,000 to 150,000 clones, with over 75% found just once. The specimen sequenced was peripheral blood. This chain links TRBV7-2 with TRBJ1-5, with TRBD1 matching over 9 bases. The clonotype originates from a man older than 75 with active or convalescent COVID-19. This CDR3 reads CASSLGDRAGNQPQHF. The DNA of the CDR3 is TGTGCCAGCAGCTTAGGGGACAGGGCGGGCAATCAGCCCCAGCATTTT.